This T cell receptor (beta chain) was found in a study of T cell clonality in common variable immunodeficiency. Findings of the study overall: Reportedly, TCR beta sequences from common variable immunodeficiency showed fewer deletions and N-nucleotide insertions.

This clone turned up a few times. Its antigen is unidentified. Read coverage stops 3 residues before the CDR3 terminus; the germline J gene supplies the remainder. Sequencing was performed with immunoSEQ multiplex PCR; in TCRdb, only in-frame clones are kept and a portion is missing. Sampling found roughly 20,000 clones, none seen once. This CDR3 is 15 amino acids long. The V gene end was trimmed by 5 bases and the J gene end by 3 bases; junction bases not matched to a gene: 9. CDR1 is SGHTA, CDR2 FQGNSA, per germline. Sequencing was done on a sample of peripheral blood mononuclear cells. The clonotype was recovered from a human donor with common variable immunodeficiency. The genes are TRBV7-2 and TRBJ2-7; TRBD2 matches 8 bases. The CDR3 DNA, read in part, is TGTGCCAGCAGCCCCTCGAGCGGGAGTCTCTACGAG. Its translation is CASSPSSGSLYE. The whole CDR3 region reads CASSPSSGSLYEQYF.